What follows describes a single T cell receptor (beta chain). Its antigen is currently unknown. This specimen belongs to a study of T-cell reconstitution after alpha-beta-depleted transplantation in children. Points from the study as a whole: The authors attributed T-cell counts and diversity one year after transplant mostly to newly produced T cells. TCRbeta diversity was high at day 60 in some patients (a result of surviving recipient T cells and thymic progenitors). Alpha-beta T cells present about two months after transplant were reported to originate from several hundred expanded graft clones.

TCRbeta library construction was performed incorporating unique molecular identifiers. TCRdb processed the PCR reads anew with MiXCR; each CDR3 protein has one entry. The table records over 90,000 distinct CDR3 sequences, over 6% of them present only once. V lost 5 bases to trimming and J lost 6 bases; unmatched junction nucleotides: 4. This CDR3 spans 14 amino acids. The V call is TRBV12-3 or TRBV12-4, the J call TRBJ1-5; 10 nucleotides align to TRBD1. The sequences come from PBMCs, collected before TCRalphabeta/CD19-depleted stem cell transplant. This receptor was obtained from a boy aged 2 to 10 with acute lymphoblastic leukemia, due to receive a stem cell transplant. The CDR3 DNA reads as TGTGCCAGCAGTAGGACAGGGGGGGGTCAGCCCCAGCATTTT. This gives the protein CASSRTGGGQPQHF.